The 20 T cell receptor beta chains presented below share a single source sample, sequenced in a study of T-cell reconstitution after alpha-beta-depleted transplantation in children. The library targeted TCRbeta and was prepared with unique molecular identifiers. Via MiXCR, TCRdb re-called the PCR reads, giving one row per CDR3 protein. Among about 340,000 distinct CDR3 sequences listed, roughly 14% were seen once. Sequencing was performed on PBMCs, taken from the stem cell graft. The receptors originated from a human donor who donated a stem cell graft to a child with Fanconi anemia.

Here the CDR3 reads CASSQDWGHGNTIYF. In nucleotides, the CDR3 is TGTGCCAGCAGCCAAGATTGGGGGCATGGAAACACCATATATTTT. The V and J genes are TRBV4-2 and TRBJ1-3; a possible D gene is TRBD1 (6 bases). This CDR3 spans 15 amino acids. V shed 0 bases and J shed 3 bases, with 9 bases lying between them. The germline V gene encodes CDR1 LGHNA and CDR2 YNFKEQ.

The chain couples TRBV6-5 to TRBJ1-2; TRBD1 matches 7 bases. V was pared by 0 bases and J by 4 bases, with 5 bases of the junction left unmatched. CDR1 is MNHEY and CDR2 is SVGAGI in the germline V gene. The CDR3 extends over 15 amino acids. Here the CDR3 DNA reads TGTGCCAGCAGTTACTCTAAGACAGGGCCCTATGGCTACACCTTC. Translating gives CASSYSKTGPYGYTF.

This clonotype was counted ten times or more. This chain links TRBV5-6 with TRBJ1-5; D remains unclear. The CDR3 sequence is 12 residues long. CDR1 is SGHDT, CDR2 YYEEEE, per germline. Deletions cut 3 bases from V and 5 bases from J, with 6 bases between. DNA of the CDR3: TGTGCCAGCAGCTCCCCTTATCAGCCCCAGCATTTT. It encodes CASSSPYQPQHF.

The V gene is TRBV5-1, the J gene TRBJ1-2; D not resolved. The CDR3 extends over 15 amino acids. Per the germline V gene, CDR1 is SGHRS and CDR2 is YFSETQ. Trimming took off 4 bases at V and 2 bases at J, with 15 bases between the two ends. CDR3 loop: CASSLKGLNNYGYTF. CDR3 bases: TGCGCCAGCAGCCTAAAGGGCCTGAACAACTATGGCTACACCTTC.

This clonotype appeared many times. The chain carries TRBV12-3 or TRBV12-4 and TRBJ1-4, with 8 bases lining up with TRBD1. The trim removed 6 bases at V and 7 bases at J, leaving 7 bases unmatched. This CDR3 has 14 amino acids. The DNA of the CDR3 is TGTGCCAGCAGGCGTAGACAGGGGAGTGAAAAACTGTTTTTT. It yields the protein CASRRRQGSEKLFF.

This chain links TRBV29-1 with TRBJ2-3, with 7 bases identical to TRBD1. Losses at the gene ends were 1 base for V and 1 base for J; bases not matched to a gene: 2. The CDR3 sequence is 14 residues long. Per germline, CDR1 SQVTM and CDR2 ANQGSEA. The CDR3: CSVEGQGRTDTQYF. CDR3 in DNA: TGCAGCGTTGAAGGACAGGGCCGCACAGATACGCAGTATTTT.

In this sample, this clonotype turned up many times. The chain joins TRBV28 to TRBJ1-2, with D perhaps TRBD1 (5 bases). This CDR3 is 16 amino acids long. CDR1 is MDHEN, CDR2 SYDVKM, per germline. V dropped 4 bases and J dropped 7 bases, with 22 bases sitting between them. For the CDR3, the DNA is TGTGCCAGCAGTTCCCTCAATAGAGGGGCGCGTAGTGGCTACACCTTC. This translates into CASSSLNRGARSGYTF.

This clonotype was seen at least ten times. The chain joins TRBV12-3 or TRBV12-4 to TRBJ1-1; 10 bases are a match to TRBD1. This CDR3 spans 13 amino acids. J lost 5 bases, V lost 6 bases, and 3 bases had no gene match. CDR3 DNA: TGTGCCAGCAGGTGGACAGGGGGGACTGAAGCTTTCTTT. Translated, it gives CASRWTGGTEAFF.

This clonotype was seen only a few times. The genes are TRBV7-2 and TRBJ2-4, with D maybe TRBD2 (5 bases). The V and J ends lost 5 bases and 0 bases respectively, with 11 bases between them. Germline CDR1 SGHTA, CDR2 FQGNSA. This CDR3 is 15 amino acids long. The DNA of the CDR3 is TGTGCCAGCAGCCACGCGGGCCCAGCCAAAAACATTCAGTACTTC. It yields the protein CASSHAGPAKNIQYF.

This clonotype has a count of ten or more. The gene calls are TRBV11-2 and TRBJ2-4; 10 bases are shared with TRBD2. J gave up 1 base and V 5 bases, and 5 bases lay outside the gene matches. Germline V lookup: CDR1 SGHAT, CDR2 FQNNGV. The CDR3 runs 16 residues. In nucleotides, the CDR3 is TGTGCCAGCAGCCCCGGGACTAGCGAGGCCAAAAACATTCAGTACTTC. This sequence encodes CASSPGTSEAKNIQYF.

The chain links TRBV12-5 to TRBJ2-1; 7 positions agree with TRBD1. Germline values: CDR1 LGHNT, CDR2 FRNRAP. With 7 bases clipped from V and 7 bases from J, the junction kept 7 bases outside the gene matches. This CDR3 has 13 residues. The CDR3 sequence: CASDLTGTNEQFF. In DNA, the CDR3 is TGTGCTAGTGACCTGACAGGGACGAATGAGCAGTTCTTC.

Written as DNA, the CDR3 is TGTGCCAGCAGTTCATCAGGGGCTTCGTTCTACGAGCAGTACTTC. Encoded protein: CASSSSGASFYEQYF. The gene calls are TRBV7-2 and TRBJ2-7; D is possibly TRBD1 (6 bases). Germline assignment: CDR1 SGHTA and CDR2 FQGNSA. The CDR3 sequence is 15 residues long. V was cut by 6 bases and J by 3 bases, with 18 bases left in between.

This clonotype was picked up many times. The chain recombines TRBV4-3 with TRBJ1-3; no firm D call. Deletions cut 4 bases from V and 0 bases from J, with 10 bases between. From germline, CDR1 is LGHNA and CDR2 YSLEER. The CDR3 extends over 15 amino acids. In nucleotides, the CDR3 is TGCGCCAGCAGCCGCGACGGGGACTCTGGAAACACCATATATTTT. Amino acid sequence: CASSRDGDSGNTIYF.

This clonotype was recorded at least ten times. The V call is TRBV20-1, the J call TRBJ1-1, with D possibly being TRBD1 (5 bases). The length of the CDR3 is 13 residues. Germline loops: CDR1 DFQATT, CDR2 SNEGSKA (reference sequence). Trimming shortened V by 6 bases and J by 4 bases, and 15 bases separated the two germline ends. The CDR3 sequence: CSANRDPGTEAFF. The CDR3 DNA sequence: TGCAGTGCCAACCGGGACCCGGGCACTGAAGCTTTCTTT.

This clonotype was counted between two and nine times. The chain links TRBV20-1 to TRBJ1-2, with D uncertain. There are 15 residues in the CDR3. V shed 3 bases and J shed 2 bases, with 16 bases lying between them. Germline CDR1 is DFQATT and CDR2 is SNEGSKA (reference sequence). Here the CDR3 DNA reads TGCAGTGCTAGCAGCCCGGACGCCAGGAACTATGGCTACACCTTC. Translated: CSASSPDARNYGYTF.

This clonotype was detected ten times or more. The V call is TRBV29-1, the J call TRBJ2-2, with TRBD1 as a possible D gene (5 bases). CDR1 SQVTM and CDR2 ANQGSEA come from the germline V gene. The CDR3 runs 12 residues. Trimming stripped 3 bases from V and 4 bases from J, with 6 bases between. DNA for the CDR3: TGCAGCGTTGACAGGGCCACCGGGGAGCTGTTTTTT. Protein product: CSVDRATGELFF.

V usage is TRBV18 and J usage is TRBJ1-2, with a tentative D call TRBD1 (6 bases). Germline V CDR1 and CDR2: KGHSH, LQKENI. V gave up 3 bases and J gave up 10 bases, with 15 bases separating them. The CDR3 runs to 13 residues. This CDR3 is CASSPSRRGPYTF. CDR3 nucleotide sequence: TGTGCCAGCTCACCGAGCCGCAGGGGCCCCTACACCTTC. Using reference TRBV18 and TRBJ1-2 for the parts outside the CDR3, the full variable domain is NAGVMQNPRHLVRRRGQEARLRCSPMKGHSHVYWYRQLPEEGLKFMVYLQKENIIDESGMPKERFSAEFPKEGPSILRIQQVVRGDSAAYFCASSPSRRGPYTFGSGTRLTVV.

This clonotype was counted ten times or more. This chain connects TRBV3-1 to TRBJ1-1, with a tentative D call TRBD1 (5 bases). Per germline, CDR1 LGHDT and CDR2 YNNKEL (reference sequence). The V end lost 2 bases, the J end lost 13 bases, and 17 bases lay between the germline ends. The CDR3 is 13 residues long. The CDR3 DNA is TGTGCCAGCAGCCAATATAATGGAGGGGTGCTTTTCTTT. Translating gives CASSQYNGGVLFF.

Ten or more counts support this clonotype. The genes are TRBV6-6 and TRBJ1-1; D unclear. Trimming removed 4 bases at V and 8 bases at J, with 11 bases between. The CDR3 runs to 12 residues. Germline CDR1 MNHNY, CDR2 SVGAGI (reference sequence). The DNA of the CDR3 is TGTGCCAGCAGTTCGCCTCCTACGGAAGCTTTCTTT. Its translation: CASSSPPTEAFF.

This clonotype was counted ten times or more. The V and J genes are TRBV29-1 and TRBJ2-2; weak D call: TRBD1 (6 bases). Looked up from germline, CDR1 is SQVTM and CDR2 is ANQGSEA. V shed 3 bases and J shed 0 bases, with 11 bases lying between them. The CDR3 consists of 15 residues. CDR3 amino acids: CSVDGDNPNTGELFF. CDR3 DNA sequence: TGCAGCGTTGATGGGGACAACCCGAACACCGGGGAGCTGTTTTTT.